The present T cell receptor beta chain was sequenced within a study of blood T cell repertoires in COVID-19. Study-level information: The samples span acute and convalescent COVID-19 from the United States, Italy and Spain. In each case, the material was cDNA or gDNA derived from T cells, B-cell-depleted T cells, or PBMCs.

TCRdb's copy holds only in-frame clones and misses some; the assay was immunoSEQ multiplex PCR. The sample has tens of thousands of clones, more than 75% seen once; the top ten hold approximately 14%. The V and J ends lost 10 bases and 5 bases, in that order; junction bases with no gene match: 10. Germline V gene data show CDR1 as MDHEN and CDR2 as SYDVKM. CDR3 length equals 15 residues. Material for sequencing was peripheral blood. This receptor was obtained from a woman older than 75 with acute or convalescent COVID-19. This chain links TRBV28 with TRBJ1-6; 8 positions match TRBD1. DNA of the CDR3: TGTGCCACCGGAAAATCAGGGGGCGATAATTCACCCCTCCACTTT. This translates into CATGKSGGDNSPLHF.